Listed here are 5 T cell receptor beta chains from one sample, sequenced in a study of blood T cells in healthy people across ages. PCR was performed a second time for about 7 to 12 cycles using a sample-barcoded 5' primer and a J-beta primer mix. TCRdb re-derived calls from the 5' RACE reads in MiXCR, one entry per CDR3 protein. The sample yields about 1 million distinct CDR3 sequences, 45% seen once. Sequencing was carried out using blood. Source of these receptors: a woman aged 60-70 years in good health.

This rearrangement joins TRBV20-1 to TRBJ2-3, with 10 bases that match TRBD2. In germline, CDR1 is DFQATT, CDR2 SNEGSKA (reference sequence). The CDR3 spans 14 residues. V gave up 2 bases and J gave up 2 bases; unmatched junction bases: 1. The CDR3 region has the DNA TGCAGTGCTAGACTAGCGGGAGTCACAGATACGCAGTATTTT. It is translated as CSARLAGVTDTQYF.

The gene calls are TRBV9 and TRBJ2-5, with 8 positions matching TRBD1. With the DNA end fitting TRBJ2-7 better, the J assignment may be wrong. Germline CDR1 reads SGDLS; CDR2 reads YYNGEE. CDR3 length: 14 amino acids. In nucleotides, the CDR3 is TGTGCCAGCAGCGCACGACAGGGGATCTACGAGCAGTACTTC. Translated: CASSARQGIYEQYF.

The CDR3 is CASSPLGQNSQPQHF. In nucleotides, the CDR3 is TGTGCCAGCAGCCCCCTGGGACAGAACAGTCAGCCCCAGCATTTT. V and J are TRBV7-8 and TRBJ1-5; 7 nucleotides line up with TRBD1. The CDR3 covers 15 residues. The J segment lost 6 bases and the V segment lost 5 bases, leaving 10 bases of the junction unmatched. Germline V CDR1 and CDR2: SGHVS, FQNEAQ.

This rearrangement joins TRBV6-5 to TRBJ1-2; D is ambiguous. The V and J ends lost 7 bases and 5 bases respectively, with 8 bases between them. The CDR3 covers 11 residues. Germline V CDR1 and CDR2: MNHEY, SVGAGI. The CDR3 reads CASKGMYGYTF. DNA of the CDR3: TGTGCCAGCAAAGGGATGTATGGCTACACCTTC.

Only a few counts were recorded for this clonotype. The chain uses TRBV11-2 and TRBJ2-5; perhaps TRBD1 as D (5 bases). The CDR3 is 14 amino acids. V lost 0 bases to trimming and J lost 4 bases, with 9 bases between them. Germline V lookup: CDR1 SGHAT, CDR2 FQNNGV. CDR3 sequence (DNA): TGTGCCAGCAGCTTAGATGGGGCCGGAGAGACCCAGTACTTC. This translates into CASSLDGAGETQYF.